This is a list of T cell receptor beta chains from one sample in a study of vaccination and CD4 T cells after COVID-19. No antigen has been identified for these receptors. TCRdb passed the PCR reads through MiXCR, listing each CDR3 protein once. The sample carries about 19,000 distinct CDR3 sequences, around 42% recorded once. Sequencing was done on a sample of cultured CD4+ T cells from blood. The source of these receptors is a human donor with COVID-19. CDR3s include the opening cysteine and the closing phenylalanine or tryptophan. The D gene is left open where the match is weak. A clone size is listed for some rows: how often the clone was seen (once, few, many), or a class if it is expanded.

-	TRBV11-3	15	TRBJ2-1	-	CASSFGRGPYNEQFF	TGTGCCAGCAGCTTTGGCCGGGGCCCCTACAATGAGCAGTTCTTC
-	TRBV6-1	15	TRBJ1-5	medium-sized	CASRTTGTGNQPQHF	TGTGCCAGCAGAACGACGGGGACTGGCAATCAGCCCCAGCATTTT
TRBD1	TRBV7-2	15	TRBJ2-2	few	CASSLVKGAGGELFF	TGTGCCAGCAGCTTAGTAAAGGGGGCTGGCGGGGAGCTGTTTTTT
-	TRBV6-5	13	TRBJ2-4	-	CASSYELGAIQYF	TGTGCCAGCAGTTACGAACTAGGAGCCATTCAGTACTTC
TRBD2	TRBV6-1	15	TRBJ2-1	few	CASRRVLSGGNEQFF	TGTGCCAGCAGGCGGGTCCTGAGCGGGGGTAATGAGCAGTTCTTC
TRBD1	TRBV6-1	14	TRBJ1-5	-	CASSGTGAGQPQHF	TGTGCCAGCAGTGGGACAGGGGCGGGTCAGCCCCAGCATTTT
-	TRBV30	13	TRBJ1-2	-	CAWSEGGMAGYTF	TGTGCCTGGAGCGAAGGGGGGATGGCTGGCTACACCTTC
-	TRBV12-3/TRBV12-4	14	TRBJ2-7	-	CASSRDGETYEQYF	TGTGCCAGCAGTAGAGACGGAGAAACCTACGAGCAGTACTTC
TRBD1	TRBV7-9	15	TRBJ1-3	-	CASSSRQGLANTIYF	TGTGCCAGCAGCTCACGACAGGGGCTGGCAAACACCATATATTTT
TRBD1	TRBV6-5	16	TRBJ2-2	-	CASSYPGQGRTGELFF	TGTGCCAGCAGTTACCCGGGACAGGGTCGTACCGGGGAGCTGTTTTTT
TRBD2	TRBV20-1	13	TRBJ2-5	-	CSASGGAVETQYF	TGCAGTGCTAGCGGGGGGGCCGTAGAGACCCAGTACTTC
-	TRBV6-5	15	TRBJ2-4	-	CASSYGATGSDIQYF	TGTGCCAGCAGTTACGGAGCTACGGGGTCGGACATTCAGTACTTC
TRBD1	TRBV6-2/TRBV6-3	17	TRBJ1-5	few	CASSSIWDSQGNQPQHF	TGTGCCAGCAGTTCCATTTGGGACAGCCAGGGGAATCAGCCCCAGCATTTT
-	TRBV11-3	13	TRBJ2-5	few	CASSLVGVETQYF	TGTGCCAGCAGCTTAGTTGGTGTGGAGACCCAGTACTTC
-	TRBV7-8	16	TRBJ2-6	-	CASRTQGPEGANVLTF	TGTGCCAGCAGAACACAGGGTCCGGAAGGGGCCAACGTCCTGACTTTC
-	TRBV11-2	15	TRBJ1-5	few	CASSLGTVSNQPQHF	TGTGCCAGCAGCTTAGGGACAGTTAGCAATCAGCCCCAGCATTTT
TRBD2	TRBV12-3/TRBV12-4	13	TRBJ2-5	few	CASARTREETQYF	TGTGCCAGCGCCAGGACTAGGGAAGAGACCCAGTACTTC
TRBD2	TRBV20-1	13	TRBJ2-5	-	CSANGLVGETQYF	TGCAGTGCAAATGGACTAGTTGGAGAGACCCAGTACTTC
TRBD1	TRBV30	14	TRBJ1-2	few	CAWSHGQGGYGYTF	TGTGCCTGGAGTCACGGACAGGGTGGTTATGGCTACACCTTC
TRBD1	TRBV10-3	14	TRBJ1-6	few	CAAGGDSYNSPLHF	TGTGCCGCGGGGGGGGACAGCTATAATTCACCCCTCCACTTT
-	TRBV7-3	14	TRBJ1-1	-	CASSLRGMNTEAFF	TGTGCCAGCAGCTTAAGGGGCATGAACACTGAAGCTTTCTTT
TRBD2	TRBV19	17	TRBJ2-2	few	CASTGVGLAESYGELFF	TGTGCCAGTACCGGGGTGGGGCTAGCGGAATCCTACGGGGAGCTGTTTTTT
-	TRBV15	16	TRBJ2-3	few	CATSREQGRVTDTQYF	TGTGCCACCAGCAGAGAGCAGGGGAGGGTCACAGATACGCAGTATTTT
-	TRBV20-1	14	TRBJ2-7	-	CSGEDSLRGALEYF	TGCAGTGGCGAGGACTCTCTACGGGGAGCCTTGGAGTACTTC
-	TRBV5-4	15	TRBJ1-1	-	CASSYDSYPNTEAFF	TGTGCCAGCAGCTACGACAGCTACCCAAACACTGAAGCTTTCTTT
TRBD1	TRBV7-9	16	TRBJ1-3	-	CASRSWDRISGNTIYF	TGTGCCAGCAGATCGTGGGACAGGATCTCTGGAAACACCATATATTTT
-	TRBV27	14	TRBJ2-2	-	CASSLGQLSGELFF	TGTGCCAGCAGTCTTGGACAGCTGTCCGGGGAGCTGTTTTTT
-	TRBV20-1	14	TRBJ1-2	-	CSAVPDRTRYGYTF	TGCAGTGCCGTACCGGACAGAACTAGATATGGCTACACCTTC
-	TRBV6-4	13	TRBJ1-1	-	CASSEARNTEAFF	TGTGCCAGCAGTGAAGCAAGGAACACTGAAGCTTTCTTT
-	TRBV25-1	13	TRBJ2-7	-	CASSVAGTYEQYF	TGTGCCAGCAGTGTGGCGGGAACTTACGAGCAGTACTTC
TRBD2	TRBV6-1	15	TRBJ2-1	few	CASTGLAGGPSEQFF	TGTGCCAGCACCGGACTAGCGGGGGGGCCGAGTGAGCAGTTCTTC
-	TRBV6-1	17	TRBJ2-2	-	CASSEARPYEGTGELFF	TGTGCCAGCAGTGAAGCGCGGCCGTACGAGGGCACCGGGGAGCTGTTTTTT
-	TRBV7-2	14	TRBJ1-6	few	CASRPNVNNSPLHF	TGTGCCAGCAGACCCAACGTCAATAATTCACCCCTCCACTTT
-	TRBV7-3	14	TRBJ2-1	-	CASSLTGRNNEQFF	TGTGCCAGCAGCTTAACTGGGAGGAACAATGAGCAGTTCTTC
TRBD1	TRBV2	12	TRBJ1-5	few	CASSRGHQPQHF	TGTGCCAGCAGCAGGGGGCATCAGCCCCAGCATTTT
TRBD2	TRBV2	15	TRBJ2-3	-	CASSPGAGVTDTQYF	TGTGCCAGCAGCCCGGGAGCGGGGGTAACAGATACGCAGTATTTT
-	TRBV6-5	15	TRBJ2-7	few	CASSYSGQLSYEQYF	TGTGCCAGCAGTTACTCGGGCCAGCTCTCCTACGAGCAGTACTTC
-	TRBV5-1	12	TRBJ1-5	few	CASSWDPQPQHF	TGCGCCAGCAGCTGGGACCCTCAGCCCCAGCATTTT
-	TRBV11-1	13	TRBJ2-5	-	CASSLPTVRTQYF	TGTGCCAGCAGCTTACCCACAGTACGGACCCAGTACTTC
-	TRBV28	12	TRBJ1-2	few	CASSALQAGYTF	TGTGCCAGCAGTGCCTTACAGGCAGGCTACACCTTC
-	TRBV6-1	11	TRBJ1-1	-	CASIQDLEAFF	TGTGCCAGCATCCAGGACTTAGAAGCTTTCTTT
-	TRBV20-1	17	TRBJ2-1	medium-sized	CSARDQVEVGHYNEQFF	TGCAGTGCTAGAGACCAGGTCGAGGTCGGGCATTACAATGAGCAGTTCTTC
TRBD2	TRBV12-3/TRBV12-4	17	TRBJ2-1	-	CASSSRTSGGLGNEQFF	TGTGCCAGCAGCTCAAGGACTAGCGGGGGTCTAGGCAATGAGCAGTTCTTC
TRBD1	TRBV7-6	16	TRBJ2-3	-	CASSQAGTGVVDTQYF	TGTGCCAGCAGCCAGGCCGGGACAGGGGTTGTAGATACGCAGTATTTT
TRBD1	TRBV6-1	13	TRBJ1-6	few	CASIDRGDSPLHF	TGTGCCAGCATTGACAGGGGGGATTCACCCCTCCACTTT
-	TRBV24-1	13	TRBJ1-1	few	CAKNETRDTEAFF	TGTGCCAAGAACGAAACGCGGGATACTGAAGCTTTCTTT
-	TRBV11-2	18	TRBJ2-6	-	CASSLAWAAFSGANVLTF	TGTGCCAGCAGCTTAGCTTGGGCCGCGTTCTCTGGGGCCAACGTCCTGACTTTC
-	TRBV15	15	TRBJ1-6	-	CATRMPGQNNSPLHF	TGTGCCACCAGAATGCCTGGACAGAACAATTCACCCCTCCACTTT
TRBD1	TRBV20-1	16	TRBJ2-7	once	CSARSGGTGLAYEQYF	TGCAGTGCTAGAAGTGGCGGGACAGGCTTGGCCTACGAGCAGTACTTC
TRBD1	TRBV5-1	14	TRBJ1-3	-	CASSLDRGGNTIYF	TGCGCCAGCAGCCTGGACAGGGGTGGAAACACCATATATTTT
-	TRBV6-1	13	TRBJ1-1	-	CASSDRGNTEAFF	TGTGCCAGCAGTGATCGGGGAAACACTGAAGCTTTCTTT
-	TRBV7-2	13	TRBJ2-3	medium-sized	CASTTYSSDTQYF	TGTGCCAGCACCACTTACTCTTCAGATACGCAGTATTTT
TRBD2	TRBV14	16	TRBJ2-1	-	CASSQDYGGAYNEQFF	TGTGCCAGCAGCCAAGACTACGGGGGGGCCTACAATGAGCAGTTCTTC
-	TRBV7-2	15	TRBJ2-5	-	CASSRGSGLTETQYF	TGTGCCAGCAGCCGAGGGTCCGGCCTTACCGAGACCCAGTACTTC
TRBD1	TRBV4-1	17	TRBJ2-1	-	CASSQGQGAGVWNEQFF	TGCGCCAGCAGCCAGGGACAGGGGGCAGGTGTTTGGAATGAGCAGTTCTTC